This T cell receptor beta chain comes out of a study of patients and donors after allogeneic stem cell transplantation. TCRdb reanalysed the RT-PCR reads using MiXCR and keeps one entry per CDR3 protein. The sample has roughly 200,000 distinct CDR3 sequences, less than 50% seen once. Losses at the gene ends were 1 base for V and 6 bases for J; bases not matched to a gene: 11. Germline V CDR1 and CDR2: DFQATT, SNEGSKA (reference sequence). This CDR3 has 17 residues. Sequencing input: blood, either unsorted or a sorted T cell fraction (not recorded which). The chain links TRBV20-1 to TRBJ2-6; TRBD1 agrees at 8 bases. The source of this sequence is a human donor who was either an allogeneic HSCT recipient or a stem cell or donor lymphocyte infusion donor (not recorded which). It is not recorded whose cells these are; they may come from a transplant donor. CDR3 coding DNA: TGCAGTGCTAGAGGAGTGGACAGGGTTAGTGAGGCCAACGTCCTGACTTTC. It translates to CSARGVDRVSEANVLTF.